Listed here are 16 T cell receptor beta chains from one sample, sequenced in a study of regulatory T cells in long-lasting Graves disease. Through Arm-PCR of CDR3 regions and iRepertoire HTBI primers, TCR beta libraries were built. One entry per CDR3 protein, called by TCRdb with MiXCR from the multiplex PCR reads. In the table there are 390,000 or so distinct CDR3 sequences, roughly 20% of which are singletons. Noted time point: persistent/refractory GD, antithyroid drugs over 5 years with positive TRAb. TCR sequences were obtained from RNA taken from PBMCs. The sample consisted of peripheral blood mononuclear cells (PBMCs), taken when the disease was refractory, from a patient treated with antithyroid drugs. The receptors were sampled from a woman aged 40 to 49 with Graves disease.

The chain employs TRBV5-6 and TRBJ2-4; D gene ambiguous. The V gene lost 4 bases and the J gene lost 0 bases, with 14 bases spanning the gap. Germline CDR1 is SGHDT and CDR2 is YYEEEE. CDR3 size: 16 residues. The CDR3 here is CASSPHDPLAKNIQYF. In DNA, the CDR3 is TGTGCCAGCAGCCCCCACGACCCATTAGCCAAAAACATTCAGTACTTC.

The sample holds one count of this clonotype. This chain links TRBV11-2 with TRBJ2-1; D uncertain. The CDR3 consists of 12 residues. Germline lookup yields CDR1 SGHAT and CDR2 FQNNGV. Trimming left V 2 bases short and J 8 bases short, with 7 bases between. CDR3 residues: CASSLKIHEQFF. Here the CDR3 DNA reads TGTGCCAGCAGCTTAAAGATCCATGAGCAGTTCTTC. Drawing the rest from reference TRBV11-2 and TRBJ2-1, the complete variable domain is EAGVAQSPRYKIIEKRQSVAFWCNPISGHATLYWYQQILGQGPKLLIQFQNNGVVDDSQLPKDRFSAERLKGVDSTLKIQPAKLEDSAVYLCASSLKIHEQFFGPGTRLTVL.

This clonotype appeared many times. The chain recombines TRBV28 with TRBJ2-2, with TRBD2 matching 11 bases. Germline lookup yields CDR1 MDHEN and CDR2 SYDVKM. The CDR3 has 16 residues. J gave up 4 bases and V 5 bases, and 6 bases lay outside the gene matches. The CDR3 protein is CASSQGTSGFTGELFF. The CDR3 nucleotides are TGTGCCAGCAGTCAAGGGACTAGCGGTTTCACCGGGGAGCTGTTTTTT.

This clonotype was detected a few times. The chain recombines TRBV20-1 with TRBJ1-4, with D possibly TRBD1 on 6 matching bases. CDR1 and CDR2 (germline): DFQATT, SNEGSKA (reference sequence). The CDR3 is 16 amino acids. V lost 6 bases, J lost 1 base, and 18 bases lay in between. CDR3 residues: CSAQPGTTLTNEKLFF. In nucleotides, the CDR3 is TGCAGTGCCCAGCCTGGGACAACCTTAACTAATGAAAAACTGTTTTTT.

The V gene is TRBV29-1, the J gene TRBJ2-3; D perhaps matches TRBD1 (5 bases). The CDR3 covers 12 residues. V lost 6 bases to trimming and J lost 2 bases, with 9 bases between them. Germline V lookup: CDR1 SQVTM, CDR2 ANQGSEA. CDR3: CSVAGFTDTQYF. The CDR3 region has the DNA TGCAGCGTCGCAGGGTTCACAGATACGCAGTATTTT.

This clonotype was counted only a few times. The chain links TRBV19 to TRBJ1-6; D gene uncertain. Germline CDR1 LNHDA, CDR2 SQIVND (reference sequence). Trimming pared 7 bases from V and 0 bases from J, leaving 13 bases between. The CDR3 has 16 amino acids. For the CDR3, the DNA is TGTGCCAGTACCCTATCATCAAGCTCCTATAATTCACCCCTCCACTTT. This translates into CASTLSSSSYNSPLHF.

The CDR3 loop is CASSIIFETGTSYEQYF. CDR3 nucleotides: TGTGCCAGTAGTATTATTTTTGAGACGGGGACCTCCTACGAGCAGTACTTC. The gene calls are TRBV19 and TRBJ2-7; the D call may be TRBD1 or TRBD2 (5 bases each). Trimming pared 3 bases from V and 0 bases from J, leaving 18 bases between. The germline V gene has CDR1 LNHDA and CDR2 SQIVND (reference sequence). The CDR3 extends over 17 amino acids.

The CDR3 DNA sequence: TGTGCCAGCAGCTTAAGGAGCGGCAGTTCTTTCTACGAGCAGTACTTC. It specifies CASSLRSGSSFYEQYF. This chain uses TRBV7-2 with TRBJ2-7; a possible D gene is TRBD2 (5 bases). V dropped 2 bases and J dropped 3 bases, with 17 bases sitting between them. In germline, CDR1 is SGHTA, CDR2 FQGNSA. The CDR3 is 16 residues long.

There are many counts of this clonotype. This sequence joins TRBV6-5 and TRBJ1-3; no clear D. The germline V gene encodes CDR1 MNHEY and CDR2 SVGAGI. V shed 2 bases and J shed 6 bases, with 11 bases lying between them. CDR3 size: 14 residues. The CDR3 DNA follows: TGTGCCAGCAGTTACGACCATCGTTTAAACACCATATATTTT. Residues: CASSYDHRLNTIYF.

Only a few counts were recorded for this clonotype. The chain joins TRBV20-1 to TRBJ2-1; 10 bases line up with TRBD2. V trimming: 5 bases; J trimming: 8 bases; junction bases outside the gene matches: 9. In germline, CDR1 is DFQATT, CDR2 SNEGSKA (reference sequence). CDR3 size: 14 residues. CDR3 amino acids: CSAYASGSYDEQFF. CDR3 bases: TGCAGTGCTTACGCTAGCGGGAGTTATGATGAGCAGTTCTTC.

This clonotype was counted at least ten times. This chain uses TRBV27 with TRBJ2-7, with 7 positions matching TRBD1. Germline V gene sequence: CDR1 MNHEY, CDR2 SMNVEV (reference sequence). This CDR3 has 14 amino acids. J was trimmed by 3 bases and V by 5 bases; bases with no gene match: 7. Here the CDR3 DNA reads TGTGCCAGCAGTAGACGGGACAGCATCTACGAGCAGTACTTC. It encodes CASSRRDSIYEQYF.

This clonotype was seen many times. The CDR3 protein is CASRGGQVNTEAFF. DNA of the CDR3: TGTGCCAGCAGGGGTGGACAAGTGAACACTGAAGCTTTCTTT. V gene TRBV6-1 combines with J gene TRBJ1-1, with a possible D match to TRBD1 (5 bases). The CDR3 runs 14 residues. Germline CDR1 and CDR2: MNHNS and SASEGT. V gave up 6 bases and J gave up 0 bases, with 11 bases separating them.

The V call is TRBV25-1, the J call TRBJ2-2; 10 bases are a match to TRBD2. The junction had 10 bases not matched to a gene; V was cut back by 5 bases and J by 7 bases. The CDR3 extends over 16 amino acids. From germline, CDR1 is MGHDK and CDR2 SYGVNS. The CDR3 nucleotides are TGTGCCAGCAGTTACCGAATAGCGGGAGGTATCGGGGAGCTGTTTTTT. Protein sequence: CASSYRIAGGIGELFF.

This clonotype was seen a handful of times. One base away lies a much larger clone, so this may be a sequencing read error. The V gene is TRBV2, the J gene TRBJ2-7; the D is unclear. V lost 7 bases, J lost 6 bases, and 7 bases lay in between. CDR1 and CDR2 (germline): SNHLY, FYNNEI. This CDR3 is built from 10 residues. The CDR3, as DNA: TGTGCCAGCATGAGGTGCGAGCAGTACTTC. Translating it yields CASMRCEQYF. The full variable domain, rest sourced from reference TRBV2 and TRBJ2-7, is EPEVTQTPSHQVTQMGQEVILRCVPISNHLYFYWYRQILGQKVEFLVSFYNNEISEKSEIFDDQFSVERPDGSNFTLKIRSTKLEDSAMYFCASMRCEQYFGPGTRLTVT.

The CDR3 nucleotides read TGTGCCACCAATAATGGAAACACCATATATTTT. The encoded protein is CATNNGNTIYF. This sequence joins TRBV10-3 and TRBJ1-3, with D uncertain. Germline CDR1 and CDR2: ENHRY and SYGVKD. Between the trimmed V and J ends, which lost 10 bases and 3 bases, there was a span of 7 bases. The CDR3 runs 11 residues.

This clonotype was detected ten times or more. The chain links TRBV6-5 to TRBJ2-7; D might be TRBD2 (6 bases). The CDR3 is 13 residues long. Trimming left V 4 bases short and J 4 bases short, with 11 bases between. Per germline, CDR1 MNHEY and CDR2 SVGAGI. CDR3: CASSSLGRYEQYF. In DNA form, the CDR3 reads TGTGCCAGCAGTTCCCTCGGGAGATACGAGCAGTACTTC.